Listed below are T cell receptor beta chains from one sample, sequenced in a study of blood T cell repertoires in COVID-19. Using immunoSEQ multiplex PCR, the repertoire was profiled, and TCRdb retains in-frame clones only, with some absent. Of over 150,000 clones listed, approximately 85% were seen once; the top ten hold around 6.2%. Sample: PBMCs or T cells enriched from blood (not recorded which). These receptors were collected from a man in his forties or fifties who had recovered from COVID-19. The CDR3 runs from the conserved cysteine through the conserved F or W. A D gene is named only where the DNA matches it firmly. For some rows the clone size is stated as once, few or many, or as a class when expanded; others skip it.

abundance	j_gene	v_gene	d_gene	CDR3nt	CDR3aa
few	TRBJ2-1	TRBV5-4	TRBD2	TGTGCCAGCAGCTGGGGTAGCGGGAGGGCCGAAGGTGAGCAGTTCTTC	CASSWGSGRAEGEQFF
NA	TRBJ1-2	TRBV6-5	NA	TGTGCCAGCAGTCGTCAGGGGCTCTACTATGGCTACACCTTC	CASSRQGLYYGYTF
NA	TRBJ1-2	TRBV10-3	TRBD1	TGTGCCATCACCCGCAGAGGGGGCGACTATGGCTACACCTTC	CAITRRGGDYGYTF
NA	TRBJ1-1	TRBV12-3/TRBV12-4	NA	TGTGCCAGCAGTGGAACGGGTGAAGCTTTCTTT	CASSGTGEAFF
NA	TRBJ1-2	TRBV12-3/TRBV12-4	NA	TGTGCCAGCAGCGCGGGGATTGGCTATGGCTACACCTTC	CASSAGIGYGYTF
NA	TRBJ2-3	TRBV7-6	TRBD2	TGTGCCAGCAGTTTTAGCGGGGGGGGCACAGATACGCAGTATTTT	CASSFSGGGTDTQYF
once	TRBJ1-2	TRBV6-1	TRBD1	TGTGCCAGCAGTGAAGCGAAATACAGGGGATCAGGCGGCTACACCTTC	CASSEAKYRGSGGYTF
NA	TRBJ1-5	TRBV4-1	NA	TGCGCCAGCAGCCAAGTCGAGGGTAGCAATCAGCCCCAGCATTTT	CASSQVEGSNQPQHF
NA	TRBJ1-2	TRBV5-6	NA	TGTGCCAGCAGCGCCCGGCGGGAATATGGCTACACCTTC	CASSARREYGYTF
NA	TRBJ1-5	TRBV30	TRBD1	TGTGCCTGGAGACGACAGGGGGCAGGTGGCAATCAGCCCCAGCATTTT	CAWRRQGAGGNQPQHF
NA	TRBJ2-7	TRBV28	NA	TGTGCCAGCAGTTTAGTTGGATTTGGACAGATTTTCTACGAGCAGTACTTC	CASSLVGFGQIFYEQYF
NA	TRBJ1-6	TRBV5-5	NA	TGTGCCAGCAGCTTGGTAGGCGGCTATAATTCACCCCTCCACTTT	CASSLVGGYNSPLHF
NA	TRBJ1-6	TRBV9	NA	TGTGCCAGCAGCCGGGGTCTTGGGGATTCACCCCTCCACTTT	CASSRGLGDSPLHF
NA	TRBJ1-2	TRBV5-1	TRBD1	TGCGCCAGCAGCTTGGATCCGGACAGGAGTTACTATGGCTACACCTTC	CASSLDPDRSYYGYTF
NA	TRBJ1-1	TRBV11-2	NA	TGTGCCAGCCTCATGGTCCAACCCGGTGAAGCTTTCTTT	CASLMVQPGEAFF
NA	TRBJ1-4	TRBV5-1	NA	TGCGCCAGCAGCTTAGCTCCGCGCGAGGAAAAACTGTTTTTT	CASSLAPREEKLFF
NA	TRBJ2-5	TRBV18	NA	TGTGCCAGCTCACCAGTCAGTCAAGAGACCCAGTACTTC	CASSPVSQETQYF
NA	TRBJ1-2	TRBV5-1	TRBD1	TGCGCCAGCAGCGAAGGACAGGGGAACTATGGCTACACCTTC	CASSEGQGNYGYTF
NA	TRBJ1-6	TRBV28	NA	TGTGCCAGCAGTTTATACGCCAGGGGACGGTCACCCCTCCACTTT	CASSLYARGRSPLHF
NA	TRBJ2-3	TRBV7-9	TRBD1	TGTGCCAGCAGCGGGCACAATGGACAGGCCTACACAGATACGCAGTATTTT	CASSGHNGQAYTDTQYF
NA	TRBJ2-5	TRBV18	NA	TGTGCCAGCTCACCTAGGGAGACGGAGACCCAGTACTTC	CASSPRETETQYF
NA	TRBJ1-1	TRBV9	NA	TGTGCCAGCAGCGTAGTGCAGGACGGGAGCACTGAAGCTTTCTTT	CASSVVQDGSTEAFF
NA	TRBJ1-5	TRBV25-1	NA	TGTGCCAGCAGCCAGGGCTCAGGAGGCAATCAGCCCCAGCATTTT	CASSQGSGGNQPQHF
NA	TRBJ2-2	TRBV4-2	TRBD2	TGTGCCAGCAGCTACCCCCCGGCTAGCGGGAACACCGGGGAGCTGTTTTTT	CASSYPPASGNTGELFF
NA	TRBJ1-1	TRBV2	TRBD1	TGTGCCAGCGGACAGGTGACTGAAGCTTTCTTT	CASGQVTEAFF
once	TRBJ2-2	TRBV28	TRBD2	TGTGCCAGCACCCTGACTAGCGGGAACACCGGGGAGCTGTTTTTT	CASTLTSGNTGELFF
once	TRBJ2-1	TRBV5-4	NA	TGTGCCAGCAGCTTGAGGAATTCTGGCGGAGAACAGTTCTTC	CASSLRNSGGEQFF